The rows below give T cell receptor beta chains drawn from one sample of a study of cytomegalovirus exposure and HLA in healthy donors. Some clones are missing from TCRdb's copy, which holds only in-frame ones; the method was immunoSEQ multiplex PCR. This sample yields approximately 190,000 clones, of which approximately 80% are seen a single time; about 2% belongs to the top ten. Sequencing was performed on PBMCs. The receptors derive from a woman in her 30s in good health and CMV-seronegative. Each CDR3 is given with its conserved first and last residue. Each record gives: D gene, clone size, V gene, J gene, CDR3 DNA, CDR3 protein. A D gene is named only where the DNA matches it firmly. A row's size may be missing; if present it is once, few, many or a size class.

.,.,TRBV15,TRBJ1-4,TGTGCCACCAGCAGTGACAGGCCACCAGCTAATGAAAAACTGTTTTTT,CATSSDRPPANEKLFF
TRBD2,.,TRBV7-2,TRBJ2-7,TGTGCCAGCAGCTTTTGGCTAGCGGGAGCTTCTAGCTACGAGCAGTACTTC,CASSFWLAGASSYEQYF
.,.,TRBV4-2,TRBJ2-7,TGTGCCAGCAGCCAAGAGGCAAACCCCGGGTACGAGCAGTACTTC,CASSQEANPGYEQYF
.,.,TRBV19,TRBJ1-5,TGTGCCAGTAGTAAGGGCGTGCAGGGAGGTTCAACTCCCCAGCATTTT,CASSKGVQGGSTPQHF
.,.,TRBV7-9,TRBJ2-5,TGTGCCAGCAGCTTGGACTTCAAGACCCAGTACTTC,CASSLDFKTQYF
.,.,TRBV5-5,TRBJ2-6,TGTGCCAGCAGCTTGGAGGCTAGGTCCTTTGGTGGGGCCAACGTCCTGACTTTC,CASSLEARSFGGANVLTF
TRBD2,.,TRBV7-2,TRBJ2-3,TGTGCCAGCAGCGGTAGCGGGGGGGGGACAGATACGCAGTATTTT,CASSGSGGGTDTQYF
TRBD1,.,TRBV11-1,TRBJ2-7,TGTGCCAGCAGCTCCCGGACAGGGAAGTACTACGAGCAGTACTTC,CASSSRTGKYYEQYF
.,few,TRBV18,TRBJ1-1,TGTGCCAGCTCACCAGCGGAGGTTGTTGAAGCTTTCTTT,CASSPAEVVEAFF
TRBD1,few,TRBV19,TRBJ1-1,TGTGCCAGCATACAGGGGGGACACACTGAAGCTTTCTTT,CASIQGGHTEAFF
.,.,TRBV4-1,TRBJ1-4,TGCGCCAGCAGCCAACCCCGACAGGTTAATGAAAAACTGTTTTTT,CASSQPRQVNEKLFF
.,.,TRBV2,TRBJ1-5,TGTGCCAGCAGTGGGGGGAGGGTAGATCAGCCCCAGCATTTT,CASSGGRVDQPQHF
TRBD1,.,TRBV29-1,TRBJ1-2,TGCAGCGTTGTAACAGGGGGATATGGCTACACCTTC,CSVVTGGYGYTF
.,.,TRBV18,TRBJ1-2,TGTGCCAGCTCAGGGGGCGCATCTGGGGGCTACACCTTC,CASSGGASGGYTF
TRBD1,few,TRBV25-1,TRBJ2-1,TGTGCCAGCAGTGGAGAAGGGGGACAGGCTAACAATGAGCAGTTCTTC,CASSGEGGQANNEQFF
TRBD1,.,TRBV6-1,TRBJ2-1,TGTGCCAGCAGGGGGCCTTCTTTACAGGGGAATGAGCAGTTCTTC,CASRGPSLQGNEQFF
.,.,TRBV12-5,TRBJ1-3,TGTGCTAGTGGGAACTACAGGAACTCTGGAAACACCATATATTTT,CASGNYRNSGNTIYF
.,.,TRBV7-9,TRBJ1-2,TGTGCCAGCAGCTTAGGCCAGGGCGATTCCAGCTACACCTTC,CASSLGQGDSSYTF
.,few,TRBV7-6,TRBJ2-5,TGTGCCAGCAGCTTAGACTGGGGCCAGGGCTATGAGACCCAGTACTTC,CASSLDWGQGYETQYF
TRBD1,.,TRBV6-6,TRBJ1-5,TGTGCCAGCAGTTACTCAGGGGGCGGACGCAATCAGCCCCAGCATTTT,CASSYSGGGRNQPQHF
.,.,TRBV6-5,TRBJ1-5,TGTGCCAGCAGACCTGGACTGTTCAATCAGCCCCAGCATTTT,CASRPGLFNQPQHF
TRBD1,.,TRBV7-3,TRBJ2-1,TGTGCCAGCAGCTTGGACAGGTTCTACAATGAGCAGTTCTTC,CASSLDRFYNEQFF
.,.,TRBV5-1,TRBJ1-2,TGCGCCAGCAGCTTGAGCGGGCACCCGGGTGGCTACACCTTC,CASSLSGHPGGYTF
.,few,TRBV5-5,TRBJ2-3,TGTGCCAGCAGCTTGGTTGTGTCGGGACTCACAGATACGCAGTATTTT,CASSLVVSGLTDTQYF
.,once,TRBV7-2,TRBJ1-6,TGTGCCAGCAGCTCAGCGCTGGGGGGTTATTCACCCCTCCACTTT,CASSSALGGYSPLHF
TRBD2,.,TRBV4-1,TRBJ2-2,TGCGCCAGCAGCCAAGATCCGGGCTGGGGGAGGGACACCGGGGAGCTGTTTTTT,CASSQDPGWGRDTGELFF
TRBD1,.,TRBV4-2,TRBJ1-2,TGTGCCAGCAGCCAGGAACCGGGACAGATCTATGGCTACACCTTC,CASSQEPGQIYGYTF
TRBD1,.,TRBV2,TRBJ2-6,TGTGCCAGCACCCCGTTCGCCACGGACAGGGTTATCTCTGGGGCCAACGTCCTGACTTTC,CASTPFATDRVISGANVLTF
.,.,TRBV4-1,TRBJ1-1,TGCGCCAGCAGCCAAGAACGGGGGGAAGGCACTGAAGCTTTCTTT,CASSQERGEGTEAFF
.,few,TRBV25-1,TRBJ1-4,TGTGCCAGCAGTCACACAGGGCGGCCTAATGAAAAACTGTTTTTT,CASSHTGRPNEKLFF
TRBD2,few,TRBV6-1,TRBJ2-1,TGTGCCAGCAGTGTCCCTCTCGAGCGGGAGATCGATGAGCAGTTCTTC,CASSVPLEREIDEQFF
TRBD1,.,TRBV5-1,TRBJ2-1,TGCGCCAGCAGCTTAGGGACAGGGGTTAACAATGAGCAGTTCTTC,CASSLGTGVNNEQFF
TRBD2,.,TRBV7-2,TRBJ2-3,TGTGCCAGCAGCGAGGGACTAGCGGGGGGCCCGGGTCGTGATACGCAGTATTTT,CASSEGLAGGPGRDTQYF
TRBD2,.,TRBV11-2,TRBJ2-7,TGTGCCAGCAGCTTACTGGCGGGGGGGCCCTACGAGCAGTACTTC,CASSLLAGGPYEQYF
TRBD2,.,TRBV6-6,TRBJ2-1,TGTGCCAGCAGTTATGAGGGACTACCCTACAATGAGCAGTTCTTC,CASSYEGLPYNEQFF
.,.,TRBV28,TRBJ2-3,TGTGCCACCCTAGTGCGGACAGATACGCAGTATTTT,CATLVRTDTQYF
.,.,TRBV7-3,TRBJ2-5,TGTGCCAGCAGCTTAAGAGGAGAAGAGACCCAGTACTTC,CASSLRGEETQYF
TRBD1,few,TRBV29-1,TRBJ2-5,TGCAGCGTTGTCCCTCGGGACAGGGGGCGCGGAGAGACCCAGTACTTC,CSVVPRDRGRGETQYF
.,.,TRBV7-9,TRBJ1-6,TGTGCCAGCAGCTTAATAGATCCCTCACCCCTCCACTTT,CASSLIDPSPLHF
TRBD2,.,TRBV6-5,TRBJ2-1,TGTGCCAGCAGATTTCAGGGAGGGTTTAACAATGAGCAGTTCTTC,CASRFQGGFNNEQFF
.,.,TRBV20-1,TRBJ1-2,TGCAGTGCTGGTGCGGGCGGCTACACCTTC,CSAGAGGYTF
.,.,TRBV7-9,TRBJ1-1,TGTTCCAGCAGCCTAACTTTGGCTTCAGGGGCGAACACTGAAGCTTTCTTT,CSSSLTLASGANTEAFF
.,.,TRBV7-2,TRBJ2-7,TGTGCCAGCAGCCCCGCCCTGGGAGGCTCCTACGAGCAGTACTTC,CASSPALGGSYEQYF
TRBD1,.,TRBV7-9,TRBJ2-7,TGTGCCAGCAGCCCCCGGGACAGGGGGCAGAAATACGAGCAGTACTTC,CASSPRDRGQKYEQYF
TRBD2,.,TRBV7-9,TRBJ2-4,TGTGCCAGCAGCCCCCGGGTCGCTAGCGGGAGTGGGGGCAAAAACATTCAGTACTTC,CASSPRVASGSGGKNIQYF